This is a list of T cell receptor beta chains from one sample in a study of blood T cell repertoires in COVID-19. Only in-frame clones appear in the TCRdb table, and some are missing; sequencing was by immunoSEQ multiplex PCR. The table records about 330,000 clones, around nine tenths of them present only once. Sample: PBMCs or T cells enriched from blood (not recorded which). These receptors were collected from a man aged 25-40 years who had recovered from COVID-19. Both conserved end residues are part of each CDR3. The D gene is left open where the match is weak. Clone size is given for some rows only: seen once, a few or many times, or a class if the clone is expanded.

cdr3_nt: TGTGCCAGCAGAGGAAGGACAGGGTATAATTCACCCCTCCACTTT
cdr3_aa: CASRGRTGYNSPLHF
d_call: TRBD1
v_call: TRBV2
clone_size: -
j_call: TRBJ1-6

cdr3_nt: TGTGCCAGCAGTTTAAACAGACAGGGGATGAAGTACTTC
cdr3_aa: CASSLNRQGMKYF
d_call: TRBD1
v_call: TRBV28
clone_size: -
j_call: TRBJ2-4

cdr3_nt: TGTGCCAGCTCACCAGAGATGGGGGCAGGCTATGGCTACACCTTC
cdr3_aa: CASSPEMGAGYGYTF
d_call: -
v_call: TRBV18
clone_size: few
j_call: TRBJ1-2

cdr3_nt: TGTGCCAGCAGTTCGGGACAGGTTTTTTCACCCCTCCACTTT
cdr3_aa: CASSSGQVFSPLHF
d_call: TRBD1
v_call: TRBV11-2
clone_size: -
j_call: TRBJ1-6

cdr3_nt: TGTGCCAGTAGTCTGGGACAGCCAACTCAGCCCCAGCATTTT
cdr3_aa: CASSLGQPTQPQHF
d_call: TRBD1
v_call: TRBV19
clone_size: -
j_call: TRBJ1-5

cdr3_nt: TGTGCCAGCAGTTTGGGACAGGGATGGCAGCCCCAGCATTTT
cdr3_aa: CASSLGQGWQPQHF
d_call: TRBD1
v_call: TRBV28
clone_size: once
j_call: TRBJ1-5

cdr3_nt: TGTGCCACCAGCAACAGAACAGGGGGTAACTATGGCTACACCTTC
cdr3_aa: CATSNRTGGNYGYTF
d_call: TRBD1
v_call: TRBV15
clone_size: -
j_call: TRBJ1-2

cdr3_nt: TGTGCCAGCAGCCCTTCAAGGGGTTGGGCCTCCTACGAGCAGTACTTC
cdr3_aa: CASSPSRGWASYEQYF
d_call: -
v_call: TRBV2
clone_size: -
j_call: TRBJ2-7

cdr3_nt: TGTGCCAGCAGCCGGACTAGCGGGGGTGGAGATACGCAGTATTTT
cdr3_aa: CASSRTSGGGDTQYF
d_call: TRBD2
v_call: TRBV2
clone_size: -
j_call: TRBJ2-3

cdr3_nt: TGTGCCACCAGTGATCCCGGACAGGTCAACACCGGGGAGCTGTTTTTT
cdr3_aa: CATSDPGQVNTGELFF
d_call: TRBD1
v_call: TRBV24-1
clone_size: -
j_call: TRBJ2-2

cdr3_nt: TGTGCCACCAGCAGAGCGAGGGCTCTAAATGAAAAACTGTTTTTT
cdr3_aa: CATSRARALNEKLFF
d_call: -
v_call: TRBV15
clone_size: -
j_call: TRBJ1-4

cdr3_nt: TGTGCCATCACGGCAGGAAGCTCTGGAAACACCATATATTTT
cdr3_aa: CAITAGSSGNTIYF
d_call: -
v_call: TRBV10-3
clone_size: -
j_call: TRBJ1-3

cdr3_nt: TGTGCCTGGGCAGGGCGGTTTTCTGAAGCTTTCTTT
cdr3_aa: CAWAGRFSEAFF
d_call: -
v_call: TRBV30
clone_size: -
j_call: TRBJ1-1

cdr3_nt: TGTGCCAGCACCACTAGCCACTATGGCTACACCTTC
cdr3_aa: CASTTSHYGYTF
d_call: -
v_call: TRBV28
clone_size: -
j_call: TRBJ1-2

cdr3_nt: TGTGCCAGCAGCTTATCCTGGACAGACTATGGCTACACCTTC
cdr3_aa: CASSLSWTDYGYTF
d_call: -
v_call: TRBV11-2
clone_size: -
j_call: TRBJ1-2

cdr3_nt: TGTGCCAGTAGTATTCCGGGACAGAGGACCTATGGCTACACCTTC
cdr3_aa: CASSIPGQRTYGYTF
d_call: TRBD1
v_call: TRBV19
clone_size: -
j_call: TRBJ1-2

cdr3_nt: TGCGCCAGCAGCCAAGATTCGGGGGGCCCCTCCTACGAGCAGTACTTC
cdr3_aa: CASSQDSGGPSYEQYF
d_call: -
v_call: TRBV4-1
clone_size: -
j_call: TRBJ2-7

cdr3_nt: TGTGCCAGCAGTCCCGGGGTGTACAATCAGCCCCAGCATTTT
cdr3_aa: CASSPGVYNQPQHF
d_call: -
v_call: TRBV28
clone_size: -
j_call: TRBJ1-5